These T cell receptor beta chains were read from a single sample in a study of T cells after yellow fever vaccination. Via MiXCR, TCRdb re-called the 5' RACE reads, giving one row per CDR3 protein. The profile shows approximately 300,000 distinct CDR3 sequences, 8.7% of them singletons. Source: PBMCs, taken on the day of the first yellow fever vaccination. The origin of the receptors is a man aged 18-30 years who received the YFV17D yellow fever vaccine. Both conserved end residues are part of each CDR3. Each record gives: D gene, J gene, V gene, clone size, CDR3 protein, CDR3 DNA. The D gene is left open where the match is weak. The size of a clone is reported for some rows only, either as once, few or many, or as a class for expanded clones.

NA	TRBJ2-7	TRBV30	few	CAWKDLSWEQYF	TGTGCCTGGAAAGACCTGTCGTGGGAGCAGTACTTC
NA	TRBJ2-1	TRBV28	few	CASREQPLLYNEQFF	TGTGCCAGTAGAGAACAGCCCTTGTTATACAATGAGCAGTTCTTC
TRBD1	TRBJ1-1	TRBV11-3	few	CASSLGGTGPPYQNTEAFF	TGTGCCAGCAGCTTAGGGGGGACAGGGCCCCCATATCAAAACACTGAAGCTTTCTTT
NA	TRBJ2-1	TRBV6-1	NA	CASIRLGVGYHEQFF	TGTGCCAGCATTCGTCTGGGGGTGGGGTATCACGAGCAGTTCTTC
TRBD1	TRBJ2-4	TRBV5-1	NA	CASSSLTGAVQNIQYF	TGCGCCAGCAGCAGTCTAACAGGGGCCGTCCAAAACATTCAGTACTTC
NA	TRBJ1-2	TRBV29-1	NA	CSVGREDGYTF	TGCAGCGTTGGCAGGGAGGATGGCTACACCTTC
TRBD1	TRBJ2-3	TRBV20-1	few	CSADAGTATDTQYF	TGCAGTGCGGATGCCGGGACAGCCACAGATACGCAGTATTTT
TRBD1	TRBJ1-6	TRBV5-4	NA	CASSLRTPGTGGPGVSLHF	TGTGCCAGCAGCTTGCGGACCCCCGGGACAGGGGGACCGGGTGTGTCCCTCCACTTT
NA	TRBJ1-1	TRBV5-1	NA	CASSLSGGPGNTEAFF	TGCGCCAGCAGCTTGAGTGGGGGGCCGGGCAACACTGAAGCTTTCTTT
NA	TRBJ1-1	TRBV7-9	few	CASSRSQGWTEAFF	TGTGCCAGCAGCCGTTCTCAGGGTTGGACTGAAGCTTTCTTT
NA	TRBJ1-2	TRBV10-3	many	CAISGPNYGYTF	TGTGCCATCAGTGGACCCAACTATGGCTACACCTTC
TRBD2	TRBJ2-1	TRBV7-6	NA	CASSFLTSGGSSNEQFF	TGTGCCAGCAGCTTTCTGACTAGCGGGGGCTCTAGCAATGAGCAGTTCTTC
TRBD1	TRBJ2-7	TRBV20-1	NA	CSARLPGGWDEQYF	TGCAGTGCTAGATTGCCAGGGGGATGGGACGAGCAGTACTTC
NA	TRBJ2-2	TRBV28	NA	CASSLELANTGELFF	TGTGCCAGCAGTTTGGAACTAGCGAACACCGGGGAGCTGTTTTTT
TRBD1	TRBJ2-6	TRBV5-1	NA	CASSFGQGGVLTF	TGCGCCAGCAGCTTTGGACAGGGTGGCGTCCTGACTTTC
TRBD1	TRBJ1-5	TRBV20-1	few	CSAMTGGDQPQHF	TGCAGTGCTATGACAGGGGGGGATCAGCCCCAGCATTTT
NA	TRBJ1-4	TRBV12-3/TRBV12-4	few	CASRLGGNEKLFF	TGTGCCAGCCGCTTAGGGGGGAATGAAAAACTGTTTTTT
TRBD1	TRBJ2-5	TRBV6-5	many	CASSYQGARETQYF	TGTGCCAGCAGTTATCAGGGGGCTCGGGAGACCCAGTACTTC
NA	TRBJ2-1	TRBV12-5	NA	CASGPPNEQFF	TGTGCTAGTGGTCCCCCCAATGAGCAGTTCTTC
NA	TRBJ2-5	TRBV19	few	CASSQSPKETQYF	TGTGCCAGTAGTCAAAGCCCCAAAGAGACCCAGTACTTC
NA	TRBJ2-2	TRBV6-1	many	CASSEARDFEWELFF	TGTGCCAGCAGTGAAGCGCGGGACTTTGAGTGGGAGCTGTTTTTT
TRBD1	TRBJ1-6	TRBV6-5	many	CASRRTGGYSPLHF	TGTGCCAGCAGAAGAACAGGGGGCTACTCACCCCTCCACTTT
TRBD1	TRBJ2-6	TRBV12-3/TRBV12-4	many	CASHAGQGFSGANVLTF	TGTGCCTCACACGCGGGACAGGGTTTTTCTGGGGCCAACGTCCTGACTTTC
TRBD2	TRBJ2-1	TRBV28	many	CASSSPTSVNEQFF	TGTGCCAGCAGTTCTCCGACTAGCGTTAATGAGCAGTTCTTC
NA	TRBJ1-2	TRBV25-1	NA	CASSGPSGYNYGYTF	TGTGCCAGCAGTGGCCCCTCGGGGTATAACTATGGCTACACCTTC
TRBD2	TRBJ2-1	TRBV5-1	NA	CASRPSGEHNEQFF	TGCGCCAGCAGGCCCAGCGGGGAACACAATGAGCAGTTCTTC
NA	TRBJ1-6	TRBV5-1	NA	CASSFGGEGGTPLHF	TGCGCCAGCAGCTTCGGGGGAGAGGGCGGCACACCCCTCCACTTT
NA	TRBJ2-1	TRBV20-1	many	CSASTEIHYNEQFF	TGCAGTGCTAGCACGGAAATCCATTACAATGAGCAGTTCTTC
NA	TRBJ2-3	TRBV7-2	few	CASSFVGRTDTQYF	TGTGCCAGCAGCTTCGTTGGCCGCACAGATACGCAGTATTTT
TRBD1	TRBJ1-2	TRBV5-1	many	CASSSTGDYGYTF	TGCGCCAGCAGTTCGACAGGGGACTATGGCTACACCTTC